Below, one T cell receptor (beta chain) is given with its context. Its antigen is unknown. This entry comes from a study of T cell responses to AZD1222 COVID-19 vaccine. The data were produced by immunoSEQ multiplex PCR, yet TCRdb's version contains in-frame clones alone and is incomplete. The sample gives 70,000 to 90,000 clones, approximately 83% of which show up once; roughly 12% is in the top ten. General study findings and limits: Reportedly, nearly half of unique spike TCRs recognized epitopes outside B.1.351/B.1.1.7 mutations.

The sequences come from peripheral blood, collected 28 days after the second AZD1222 dose. The TCR sequence derives from an adult who received the AZD1222 COVID-19 vaccine.

In nucleotides, the CDR3 is TGCGCCAGCAGCCCGAGAGGGGGACAGAGCTATGGCTACACCTTC. Translation: CASSPRGGQSYGYTF. V and J are TRBV5-1 and TRBJ1-2; 7 bases match TRBD1. Looked up from germline, CDR1 is SGHRS and CDR2 is YFSETQ. The CDR3 has 15 amino acids. V lost 4 bases, J lost 4 bases, and 10 bases stayed unmatched.